Listed below are T cell receptor beta chains from one sample, sequenced in a study of T cells in Graves' hyperthyroidism and ophthalmopathy. TCRdb re-analysed the multiplex PCR reads in MiXCR, keeping a single row per CDR3 protein. The sample lists around 350,000 distinct CDR3 sequences, around a quarter occurring once. Sequences were obtained from blood. The receptors here all came from a man aged 45-60 years with Graves' hyperthyroidism. Both conserved end residues are part of each CDR3. The D gene is left open where the match is weak. The listing skips clone size in some rows; elsewhere it reads once, few, many or a size class.

>NA|TRBJ2-1|TRBV5-1|many
CASSLDGTTQQFF
TGCGCCAGCAGCTTGGACGGGACAACCCAGCAGTTCTTC
>TRBD1|TRBJ2-5|TRBV29-1|NA
CSVETTGVAAETQYF
TGCAGCGTTGAGACCACAGGGGTCGCAGCAGAGACCCAGTACTTC
>TRBD1|TRBJ2-7|TRBV6-5|NA
CASSYSPGTGGFHEQYF
TGTGCCAGCAGTTACTCGCCAGGGACAGGGGGCTTCCACGAGCAGTACTTC
>NA|TRBJ2-7|TRBV2|NA
CASSRETYEQYF
TGTGCCAGCAGCAGGGAAACCTACGAGCAGTACTTC
>TRBD1|TRBJ2-7|TRBV5-1|NA
CASSLSTGTGSKQYF
TGCGCCAGCAGCTTGTCCACCGGGACAGGGTCGAAGCAGTACTTC
>TRBD2|TRBJ2-7|TRBV7-9|many
CASSVGLAGGGEQYF
TGTGCCAGCAGCGTGGGACTAGCGGGAGGAGGCGAGCAGTACTTC
>NA|TRBJ2-3|TRBV7-2|NA
CASSLVFVGTDTQYF
TGTGCCAGCAGCTTAGTATTCGTCGGCACAGATACGCAGTATTTT
>NA|TRBJ2-7|TRBV11-1|many
CASSLEWRTSYEQYF
TGTGCCAGCAGTTTAGAGTGGCGGACCTCCTACGAGCAGTACTTC
>NA|TRBJ2-7|TRBV7-9|many
CASSLVAGYEQYF
TGTGCCAGCAGCTTGGTTGCTGGATACGAGCAGTACTTC
>NA|TRBJ2-3|TRBV2|many
CASSEAPGTDTQYF
TGTGCCAGCAGTGAAGCGCCCGGGACAGATACGCAGTATTTT
>NA|TRBJ1-5|TRBV4-1|NA
CASSQDQGYGNQPQHF
TGCGCCAGCAGCCAAGATCAGGGGTACGGCAATCAGCCCCAGCATTTT
>NA|TRBJ2-1|TRBV7-3|many
CASSTSRGSYNEQFF
TGTGCCAGCAGCACCTCCAGGGGCTCCTACAATGAGCAGTTCTTC
>TRBD1|TRBJ2-3|TRBV28|many
CASSLLRQGAGDTQYF
TGTGCCAGCAGTTTATTGCGGCAGGGGGCAGGAGATACGCAGTATTTT
>TRBD2|TRBJ2-2|TRBV19|few
CASNEARGSTGELFF
TGTGCCAGTAACGAAGCGCGGGGGAGCACCGGGGAGCTGTTTTTT
>TRBD2|TRBJ2-3|TRBV20-1|few
CSARPLLTSGLDTQYF
TGCAGTGCTAGACCTCTTTTGACTAGCGGGTTAGATACGCAGTATTTT
>NA|TRBJ2-5|TRBV5-1|few
CASSLWDTQETQYF
TGCGCCAGCAGCTTGTGGGACACCCAAGAGACCCAGTACTTC
>NA|TRBJ1-4|TRBV6-5|NA
CASSYSGRAEKLFF
TGTGCCAGCAGTTACTCGGGACGGGCAGAAAAACTGTTTTTT
>NA|TRBJ1-1|TRBV30|few
CAWSSYRAEAFF
TGTGCCTGGAGTTCCTACAGGGCAGAAGCTTTCTTT
>NA|TRBJ1-3|TRBV19|few
CASGGRQRAGNTIYF
TGTGCCAGCGGAGGGAGACAGCGAGCGGGAAACACCATATATTTT
>TRBD2|TRBJ2-1|TRBV12-5|NA
CASGLVPSGSFHEQFF
TGTGCTAGTGGTTTGGTCCCTAGCGGGAGCTTCCATGAGCAGTTCTTC
>NA|TRBJ1-1|TRBV9|NA
CASSSGPYTEAFF
TGTGCCAGCAGCTCGGGGCCGTACACTGAAGCTTTCTTT
>TRBD2|TRBJ2-1|TRBV5-6|NA
CASSLEGGRRGNEQFF
TGTGCCAGCAGCTTGGAGGGCGGGAGGAGAGGTAATGAGCAGTTCTTC
>NA|TRBJ2-2|TRBV27|NA
CASSLGRAHAGELFF
TGTGCCAGCAGTTTAGGGCGGGCCCACGCCGGGGAGCTGTTTTTT
>NA|TRBJ2-7|TRBV12-3/TRBV12-4|many
CASSRQGVGPTYEQYF
TGTGCCAGCAGTCGCCAAGGGGTAGGGCCGACCTACGAGCAGTACTTC
>NA|TRBJ1-4|TRBV5-1|few
CASSSGSLDEKLFF
TGCGCCAGCAGCTCCGGGAGCCTCGATGAAAAACTGTTTTTT
>TRBD2|TRBJ2-7|TRBV2|few
CASSESLAGVKHEQYF
TGTGCCAGCAGTGAATCCCTAGCGGGAGTGAAACACGAGCAGTACTTC
>NA|TRBJ1-2|TRBV6-1|NA
CASSTLGDGYTF
TGTGCCAGCAGCACCTTGGGGGACGGCTACACCTTC
>TRBD2|TRBJ2-7|TRBV27|few
CASSSSGRFDEQYF
TGTGCCAGCAGTTCCAGCGGGAGGTTTGACGAGCAGTACTTC
>NA|TRBJ1-6|TRBV20-1|many
CSAELRGRNYSPLHF
TGCAGTGCCGAGCTCCGTGGACGGAATTATTCACCCCTCCACTTT
>NA|TRBJ2-2|TRBV10-1|NA
CASSGPGSTGELFF
TGCGCCAGCAGTGGGCCGGGGAGCACCGGGGAGCTGTTTTTT
>TRBD2|TRBJ2-1|TRBV27|many
CASMLRLAGGNEQFF
TGTGCCAGCATGCTTCGGCTAGCGGGAGGAAATGAGCAGTTCTTC
>TRBD2|TRBJ2-3|TRBV27|few
CASSPLGVAGDTDTQYF
TGTGCCAGCAGTCCCCTGGGGGTAGCGGGAGACACAGATACGCAGTATTTT
>TRBD2|TRBJ2-1|TRBV29-1|NA
CSVPTSGPLEFF
TGCAGCGTTCCCACTAGCGGACCCCTGGAGTTCTTC
>NA|TRBJ2-7|TRBV28|few
CASIQARGRSNEQYF
TGTGCCAGCATCCAGGCCAGGGGGAGGTCCAACGAGCAGTACTTC
>TRBD2|TRBJ2-7|TRBV11-3|many
CASSLGLAPYEQYF
TGTGCCAGCAGCTTGGGACTAGCGCCCTACGAGCAGTACTTC
>NA|TRBJ1-6|TRBV3-1|few
CASSQLGNSPLHF
TGTGCCAGCAGCCAATTGGGAAATTCACCCCTCCACTTT
>TRBD2|TRBJ2-5|TRBV7-9|few
CASSLASTSGRFETQYF
TGTGCCAGCAGCTTAGCCTCGACTAGCGGGAGGTTCGAGACCCAGTACTTC
>TRBD1|TRBJ1-2|TRBV19|NA
CASSTTRWTGDNYGYTF
TGTGCCAGTAGTACAACCCGGTGGACAGGGGATAACTATGGCTACACCTTC
>TRBD2|TRBJ2-1|TRBV12-5|NA
CASGFGLANYNEQFF
TGTGCTAGTGGTTTCGGACTAGCGAACTACAATGAGCAGTTCTTC
>NA|TRBJ1-2|TRBV3-1|few
CASSQEWDTANYGYTF
TGTGCCAGCAGCCAAGAATGGGACACAGCTAACTATGGCTACACCTTC
>NA|TRBJ2-2|TRBV19|NA
CASTSGTGELFF
TGTGCCAGTACTAGTGGGACCGGGGAGCTGTTTTTT
>NA|TRBJ2-7|TRBV7-9|many
CASSGLWGTYEQYF
TGTGCCAGCAGCGGACTATGGGGTACCTACGAGCAGTACTTC
>NA|TRBJ2-7|TRBV10-3|NA
CAISDEGPRPAYEQYF
TGTGCCATCAGTGATGAGGGACCGCGACCGGCCTACGAGCAGTACTTC
>TRBD2|TRBJ2-7|TRBV7-8|many
CASSSVGLAYEQYF
TGTGCCAGCAGCTCCGTTGGACTAGCCTACGAGCAGTACTTC
>NA|TRBJ2-2|TRBV20-1|few
CSVGFLGTGELFF
TGCAGTGTGGGATTCCTGGGTACCGGGGAGCTGTTTTTT